This T cell receptor beta chain was documented in a study of identical twins. V was shortened by 3 bases and J by 1 base, with 6 bases between the two germline ends. Per germline, CDR1 MDHEN and CDR2 SYDVKM. The CDR3 is made up of 14 amino acids. Each CDR3 protein gets one entry after TCRdb re-called the 5' RACE reads with MiXCR. In the table there are 1.5 million to 2 million distinct CDR3 sequences, about 30% of which are singletons. This clonotype was picked up a small number of times. The TCR comes from a newborn girl in good health. This chain joins TRBV28 and TRBJ2-2; D remains unclear. The sample comprised cord blood. CDR3 loop: CASSFLGNTGELFF. The CDR3 DNA follows: TGTGCCAGCAGTTTTTTAGGGAACACCGGGGAGCTGTTTTTT. The full variable domain, completed using reference TRBV28 and TRBJ2-2, is DVKVTQSSRYLVKRTGEKVFLECVQDMDHENMFWYRQDPGLGLRLIYFSYDVKMKEKGDIPEGYSVSREKKERFSLILESASTNQTSMYLCASSFLGNTGELFFGEGSRLTVL.